The sequence of this T cell receptor beta chain was determined in a study of regulatory T cells in long-lasting Graves disease. This clonotype came up many times. As to time point: newly diagnosed GD, antithyroid drugs for less than 3 months. Scientists built the TCR library using RNA that was extracted from PBMCs. The CDR3 is made up of 13 amino acids. The V gene lost 5 bases and the J gene lost 7 bases, with 12 bases spanning the gap. Arm-PCR with iRepertoire HTBI primers amplified the CDR3 regions for these TCR beta libraries. One entry per CDR3 protein, called by TCRdb with MiXCR from the multiplex PCR reads. The sample has about 560,000 distinct CDR3 sequences, approximately 16% seen once. This sample also belongs to another study, concerning T cells in Graves' hyperthyroidism and ophthalmopathy.

The receptor's source is a man aged 18 to 29 with Graves disease. V gene TRBV12-3 or TRBV12-4 combines with J gene TRBJ2-1; D may be TRBD2 (5 bases). This material consisted of peripheral blood mononuclear cells (PBMCs), taken at new diagnosis, from a patient treated with antithyroid drugs. This chain's CDR3 is CASSPRAENEQFF. The CDR3 DNA reads TGTGCCAGCAGTCCCAGAGCGGAGAATGAGCAGTTCTTC.